This T cell receptor (beta chain) was sequenced during a study of technical replicates of blood from a few donors. TCRdb's copy holds only in-frame clones and misses some; the assay was immunoSEQ multiplex PCR. The data contain 50,000 to 55,000 clones, around 84% of them seen just once; the ten biggest clones take up 5% to 6%. The sequenced material came from PBMCs. This clonotype was sampled from a human donor in good health. Some clones in this sample may be carry-over from other donors' samples.

CDR3 sequence: CASSSFGLAGAPDTQYF. The CDR3 coding sequence is TGTGCCAGCAGCTCTTTCGGACTAGCGGGGGCCCCAGATACGCAGTATTTT. V and J are TRBV7-9 and TRBJ2-3; 13 bases fit TRBD2. Trimming took 4 bases from V and 4 from J; bases not matched to a gene: 8. In germline, CDR1 is SEHNR, CDR2 FQNEAQ (reference sequence). CDR3 length: 17 amino acids.